Presented here are 10 T cell receptor beta chains from one specimen sequenced in a study of blood T cell repertoires in COVID-19. The repertoire was sequenced with immunoSEQ multiplex PCR; TCRdb's copy has only in-frame clones and lacks some. This table has fewer than 250,000 clones, just under 90% appearing once. Material: peripheral blood. The receptors derive from a man aged 25 to 40 with COVID-19, enrolled during active disease.

The rearrangement uses TRBV5-1 and TRBJ2-3; 9 nucleotides align to TRBD2. This CDR3 region has 15 residues. The trim removed 5 bases at V and 1 base at J, leaving 5 bases unmatched. Germline-derived CDR1 and CDR2 are SGHRS and YFSETQ. Written as DNA, the CDR3 is TGCGCCAGCAGAGGGGCGGGGGGGCGCACAGATACGCAGTATTTT. This translates into CASRGAGGRTDTQYF.

J is TRBJ1-1 and V is TRBV6-5; 9 nucleotides line up with TRBD1. This CDR3 region has 13 residues. Per the germline V gene, CDR1 is MNHEY and CDR2 is SVGAGI. Trimming took 6 bases from V and 5 from J; bases not matched to a gene: 4. The CDR3, as DNA: TGTGCCAGCAGGGGACAGGGAGGGACTGAAGCTTTCTTT. This codes for CASRGQGGTEAFF.

A note on this clone: One end of the junction varies from germline; a read error may be responsible. Other nucleotide sequences in the sample specify the same CDR3. This chain uses TRBV25-1 with TRBJ1-2; TRBD1 matches at 7 bases. The CDR3 runs to 14 residues. The germline CDR1 and CDR2 sequences are MGHDK and SYGVNS. The DNA of the CDR3 is TGTGCTAGCAGTATCCGGGACAGCCCCTATGGCTACACCTTC. It encodes CASSIRDSPYGYTF.

With regard to this clone: The junction does not match germline at one end; this may be a read error. The V call is TRBV7-9, the J call TRBJ1-1, with 9 bases aligning to TRBD1. Looked up from germline, CDR1 is SEHNR and CDR2 is FQNEAQ (reference sequence). The CDR3 is 15 amino acids. The CDR3 spells CASSRQGDLNTEAFF. DNA of the CDR3: TGTGCCAGCAGCAGACAGGGGGATCTGAATACTGAAGCTTTCTTT.

This chain connects TRBV30 to TRBJ2-3, with TRBD2 matching over 8 bases. CDR1 is GTSNPN and CDR2 is SVGIG in the germline V gene (reference sequence). V shed 0 bases and J 6 bases; nucleotides not matched to a gene: 11. The CDR3 covers 16 residues. The CDR3 coding sequence is TGTGCCTGGAGTGTAACCCTAGCGGGTGTGCTTGATACGCAGTATTTT. It is translated as CAWSVTLAGVLDTQYF.

The V call is TRBV28, the J call TRBJ1-6; possible D gene TRBD1, 6 bases. Germline CDR1 MDHEN, CDR2 SYDVKM. The V end lost 7 bases, the J end lost 9 bases, and 19 bases lay between the germline ends. The CDR3 covers 15 residues. CDR3 sequence: CASTSHGGQSSPLHF. The CDR3 DNA sequence: TGTGCCAGCACCTCCCACGGGGGGCAGAGTTCACCCCTCCACTTT.

This chain connects TRBV10-3 to TRBJ1-5; 10 bases are shared with TRBD1. V lost 6 bases, J lost 5 bases, and 4 bases stayed unmatched. Germline lookup yields CDR1 ENHRY and CDR2 SYGVKD. The CDR3 totals 14 residues. Written as DNA, the CDR3 is TGTGCCATCAGCGCGGACAGGGGGTATCAGCCCCAGCATTTT. Its protein product is CAISADRGYQPQHF.

The rearrangement links TRBV9 to TRBJ2-6; no clear D gene. Germline V gene data show CDR1 as SGDLS and CDR2 as YYNGEE. The CDR3 consists of 15 residues. V gave up 0 bases and J gave up 2 bases, with 6 bases separating them. CDR3 residues: CASSVEWPGANVLTF. CDR3 DNA sequence: TGTGCCAGCAGCGTAGAATGGCCTGGGGCCAACGTCCTGACTTTC.

The chain links TRBV10-3 to TRBJ1-2; D may be TRBD1 (6 bases). CDR3 length: 15 amino acids. V was clipped by 7 bases and J by 5 bases, with 20 bases between them. Germline-derived CDR1 and CDR2 are ENHRY and SYGVKD. The CDR3: CAITEGMGAAYGYTF. Written as DNA, the CDR3 is TGTGCCATCACCGAAGGAATGGGGGCGGCTTATGGCTACACCTTC.

CDR3 amino acids: CASSSSGTGKHEQYF. The CDR3 bases are TGCGCCAGCAGCTCCTCCGGGACAGGGAAGCACGAGCAGTACTTC. The chain has TRBV5-1 and TRBJ2-7; 9 bases map to TRBD1. CDR1 and CDR2 (germline): SGHRS, YFSETQ. V lost 3 bases and J lost 5; bases outside the gene matches: 9. The CDR3 runs 15 residues.